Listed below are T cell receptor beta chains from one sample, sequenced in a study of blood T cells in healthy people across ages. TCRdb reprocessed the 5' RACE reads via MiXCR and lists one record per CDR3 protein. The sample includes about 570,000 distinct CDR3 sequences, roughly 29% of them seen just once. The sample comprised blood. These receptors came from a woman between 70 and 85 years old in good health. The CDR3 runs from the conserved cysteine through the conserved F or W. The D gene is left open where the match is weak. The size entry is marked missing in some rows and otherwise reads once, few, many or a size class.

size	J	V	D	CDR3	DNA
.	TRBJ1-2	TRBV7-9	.	CDSSQDHLDYGYTF	TGTGACAGCAGTCAAGACCATCTGGACTATGGCTACACCTTC
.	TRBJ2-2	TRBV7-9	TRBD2	CASSFERGGTGELFF	TGTGCCAGCAGCTTCGAGCGGGGGGGCACCGGGGAGCTGTTTTTT
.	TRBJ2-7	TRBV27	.	CASSFTTGYEQYF	TGTGCCAGCAGTTTTACGACAGGCTACGAGCAGTACTTC
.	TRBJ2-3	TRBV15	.	CATQISDAQYF	TGTGCCACGCAAATCTCAGATGCGCAGTATTTT
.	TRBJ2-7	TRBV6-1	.	CASSAVKGREQYF	TGTGCCAGCAGTGCGGTCAAGGGTCGCGAGCAGTACTTC
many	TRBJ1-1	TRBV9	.	CASSAATNGPQTEAFF	TGTGCCAGCAGCGCTGCTACAAACGGGCCCCAGACTGAAGCTTTCTTT
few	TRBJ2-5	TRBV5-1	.	CASNPDQETQHF	TGCGCCAGCAATCCGGACCAAGAGACCCAGCACTTC
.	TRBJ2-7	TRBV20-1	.	CSASLVHEQYF	TGCAGTGCTAGCTTAGTCCACGAGCAGTACTTC
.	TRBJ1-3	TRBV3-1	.	CASSRQDLSGNTIYF	TGTGCCAGCAGCCGACAGGACCTCTCTGGAAACACCATATATTTT
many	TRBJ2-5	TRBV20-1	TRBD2	CSATIGTSGQETQYF	TGCAGTGCGACGATCGGGACTAGCGGACAAGAGACCCAGTACTTC
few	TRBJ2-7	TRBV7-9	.	CASSKQGIGTYEQYF	TGTGCCAGCAGCAAACAGGGAATTGGCACCTACGAGCAGTACTTC
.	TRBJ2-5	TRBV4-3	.	CARSQALTGQETQYF	TGCGCCCGCAGCCAGGCCCTGACAGGACAAGAGACCCAGTACTTC
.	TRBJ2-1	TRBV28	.	CASRKTVYNEQFF	TGTGCCAGCAGGAAGACAGTATACAATGAGCAGTTCTTC
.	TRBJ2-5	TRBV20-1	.	CSAREVNSGEETQYF	TGCAGTGCTAGAGAAGTTAATAGCGGAGAAGAGACCCAGTACTTC
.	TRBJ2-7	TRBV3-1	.	CASSHGPLESYEQYF	TGTGCCAGCAGCCACGGTCCTCTGGAATCCTACGAGCAGTACTTC
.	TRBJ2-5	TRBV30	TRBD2	CAWRLAGGQETQYF	TGTGCCTGGAGACTAGCGGGGGGGCAAGAGACCCAGTACTTC
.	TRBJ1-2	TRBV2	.	CASSVRLSGNYGYTF	TGTGCCAGCAGTGTCAGGTTATCTGGGAACTATGGCTACACCTTC
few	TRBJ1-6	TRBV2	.	CASRTDYNSPLHF	TGTGCCAGCAGGACAGACTATAATTCACCCCTCCACTTT
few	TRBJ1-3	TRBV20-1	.	CSARTGSGNTLYF	TGCAGTGCTAGAACAGGTTCTGGAAACACCCTATATTTT
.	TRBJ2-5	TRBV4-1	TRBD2	CASSQSASGGYQETQYF	TGCGCCAGCAGCCAATCGGCTAGCGGGGGGTACCAAGAGACCCAGTACTTC
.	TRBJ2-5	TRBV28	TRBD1	CASSTGQGPGETQYF	TGTGCCAGCAGTACTGGACAGGGTCCCGGAGAGACCCAGTACTTC
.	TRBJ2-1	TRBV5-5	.	CASSLGYSPYNEQFF	TGTGCCAGCAGCTTGGGCTACTCACCCTACAATGAGCAGTTCTTC
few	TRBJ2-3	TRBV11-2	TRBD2	CASSLYAGGTDTQYF	TGTGCCAGCAGCTTATACGCCGGGGGGACAGATACGCAGTATTTT
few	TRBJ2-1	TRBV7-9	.	CASSLRAGKSYNEQFF	TGTGCCAGCAGCTTACGTGCGGGGAAATCCTACAATGAGCAGTTCTTC
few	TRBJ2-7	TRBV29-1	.	CSVGGGTTYEQYF	TGCAGCGTTGGCGGAGGGACCACCTACGAGCAGTACTTC
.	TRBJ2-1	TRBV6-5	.	CASSPVYRNEQFF	TGTGCCAGCAGTCCGGTTTACCGCAATGAGCAGTTCTTC
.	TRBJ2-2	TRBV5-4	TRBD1	CASSFKGARDTGELFF	TGTGCCAGCAGCTTTAAGGGGGCGCGTGACACCGGGGAGCTGTTTTTT